This T cell receptor (beta chain) was sequenced during a study of T cells in Graves' hyperthyroidism and ophthalmopathy. TCR beta CDR3 regions were amplified from RNA transcripts. Initially, a first-round RT-PCR of the TCR CDR3 employed the HTBI primer set. TCRdb re-derived calls from the multiplex PCR reads in MiXCR, one entry per CDR3 protein. The sample gives approximately 300,000 distinct CDR3 sequences, approximately 15% of which show up once; around 55% is in the top ten. Per the germline V gene, CDR1 is KGHSH and CDR2 is LQKENI. The CDR3 has 16 amino acids. V lost 0 bases and J lost 0, with 12 bases in between. Worth noting for this clonotype: The target antigen is unknown.

Study results and caveats: Among clonotypes expanded in thyroid above 0.001, most were also found in blood. Through a model of 13 V-J features, ophthalmopathy was separated from stable hyperthyroidism.

Ophthalmopathy patients all had a Clinical Activity Score of at least 3, a NOSPECS grade of at least 4 and disease under 3 months old. The authors took PBMCs from about 9.5 ml fresh peripheral blood. The TCR comes from a woman aged 60 to 75 with Graves' ophthalmopathy. Sequencing was done on a sample of blood. V gene TRBV18 combines with J gene TRBJ2-7; possible D gene TRBD2, 6 bases. The DNA of the CDR3 is TGTGCCAGCTCACCACCTGTAGCGGTAAGCTCCTACGAGCAGTACTTC. Encoded protein: CASSPPVAVSSYEQYF.